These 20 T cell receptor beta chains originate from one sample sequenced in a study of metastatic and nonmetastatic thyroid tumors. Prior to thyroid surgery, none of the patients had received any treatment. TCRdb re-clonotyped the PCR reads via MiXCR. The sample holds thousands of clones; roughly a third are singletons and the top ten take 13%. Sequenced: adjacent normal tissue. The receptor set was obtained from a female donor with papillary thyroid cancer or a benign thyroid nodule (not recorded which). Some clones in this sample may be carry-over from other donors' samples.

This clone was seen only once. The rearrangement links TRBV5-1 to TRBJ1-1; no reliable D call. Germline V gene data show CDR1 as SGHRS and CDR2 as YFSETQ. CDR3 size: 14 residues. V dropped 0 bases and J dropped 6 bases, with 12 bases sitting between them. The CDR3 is CASSLDPGGAEAFF. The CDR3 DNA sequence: TGCGCCAGCAGCTTGGATCCGGGCGGGGCTGAAGCTTTCTTT. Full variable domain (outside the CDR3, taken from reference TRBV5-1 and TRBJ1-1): KAGVTQTPRYLIKTRGQQVTLSCSPISGHRSVSWYQQTPGQGLQFLFEYFSETQRNKGNFPGRFSGRQFSNSRSEMNVSTLELGDSALYLCASSLDPGGAEAFFGQGTRLTVV.

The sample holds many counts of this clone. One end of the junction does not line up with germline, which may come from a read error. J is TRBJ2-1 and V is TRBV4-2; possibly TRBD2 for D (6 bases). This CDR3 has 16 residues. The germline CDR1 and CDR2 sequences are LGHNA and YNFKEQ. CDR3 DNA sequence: TGTGCCAGCAGCCAGATCAGCGGGCTTTCCTCCAATGAGCAGTTCTTC. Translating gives CASSQISGLSSNEQFF.

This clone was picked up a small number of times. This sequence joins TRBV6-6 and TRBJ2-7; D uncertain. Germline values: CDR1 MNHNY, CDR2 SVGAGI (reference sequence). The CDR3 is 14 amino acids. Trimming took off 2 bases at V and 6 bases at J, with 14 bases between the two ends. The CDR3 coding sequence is TGTGCCAGCAGTTACGGTTCTGGGGTGGTCGAGCAGTACTTC. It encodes CASSYGSGVVEQYF.

The CDR3 coding sequence is TGTGCCAGCAGTGAAGGTGAGAACACTGAAGCTTTCTTT. It yields the protein CASSEGENTEAFF. The chain is built from TRBV2 and TRBJ1-1; D unresolved. In germline, CDR1 is SNHLY, CDR2 FYNNEI. Deletions cut 1 base from V and 1 base from J, with 4 bases between. The CDR3 runs 13 residues.

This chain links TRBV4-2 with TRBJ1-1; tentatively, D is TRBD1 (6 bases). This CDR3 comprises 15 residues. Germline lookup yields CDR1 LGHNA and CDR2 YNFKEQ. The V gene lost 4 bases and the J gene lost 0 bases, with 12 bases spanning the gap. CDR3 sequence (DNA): TGTGCCAGCAGCCTAAACAGGGTGATGAACACTGAAGCTTTCTTT. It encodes CASSLNRVMNTEAFF.

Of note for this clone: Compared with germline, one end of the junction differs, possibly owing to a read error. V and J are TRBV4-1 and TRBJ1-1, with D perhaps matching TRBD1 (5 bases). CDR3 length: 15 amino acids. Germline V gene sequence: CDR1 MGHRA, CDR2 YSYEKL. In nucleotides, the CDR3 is TGCGCCAGCATCCAAGCTTCAGGGCCGGGGACTGAAGCTTTCTTT. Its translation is CASIQASGPGTEAFF.

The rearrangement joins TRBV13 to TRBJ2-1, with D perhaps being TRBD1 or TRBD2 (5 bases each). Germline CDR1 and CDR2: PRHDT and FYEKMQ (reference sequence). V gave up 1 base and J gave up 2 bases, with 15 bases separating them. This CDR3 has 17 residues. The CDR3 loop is CASSLDLDGTTYNEQFF. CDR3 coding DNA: TGTGCCAGCAGCTTAGATCTCGACGGGACGACCTACAATGAGCAGTTCTTC.

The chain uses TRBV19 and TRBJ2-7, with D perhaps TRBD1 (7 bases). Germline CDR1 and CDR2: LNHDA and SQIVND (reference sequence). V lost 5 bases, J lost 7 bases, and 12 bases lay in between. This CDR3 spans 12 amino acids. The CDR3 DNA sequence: TGTGCCAGTAGTGCGACAGGGAGGGAGCAGTACTTC. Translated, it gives CASSATGREQYF.

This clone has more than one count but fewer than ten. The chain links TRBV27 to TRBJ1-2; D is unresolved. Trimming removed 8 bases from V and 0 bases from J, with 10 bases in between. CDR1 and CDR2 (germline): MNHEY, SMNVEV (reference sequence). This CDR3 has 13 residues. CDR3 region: CASAPHPNYGYTF. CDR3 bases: TGTGCCAGCGCCCCCCACCCTAACTATGGCTACACCTTC.

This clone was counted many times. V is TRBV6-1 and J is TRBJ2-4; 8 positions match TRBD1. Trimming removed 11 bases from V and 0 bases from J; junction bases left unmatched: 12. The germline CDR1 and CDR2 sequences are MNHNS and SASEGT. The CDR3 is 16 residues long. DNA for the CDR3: TGTGCCGGCGGACAGGGTGAGGGTCTAGCCAAAAACATTCAGTACTTC. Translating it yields CAGGQGEGLAKNIQYF.

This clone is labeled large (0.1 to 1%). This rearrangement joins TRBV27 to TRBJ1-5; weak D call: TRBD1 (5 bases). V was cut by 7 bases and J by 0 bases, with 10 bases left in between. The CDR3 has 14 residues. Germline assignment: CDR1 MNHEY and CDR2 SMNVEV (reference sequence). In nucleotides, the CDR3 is TGTGCCAGCAACCGGGACGCTAGCAATCAGCCCCAGCATTTT. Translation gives CASNRDASNQPQHF.

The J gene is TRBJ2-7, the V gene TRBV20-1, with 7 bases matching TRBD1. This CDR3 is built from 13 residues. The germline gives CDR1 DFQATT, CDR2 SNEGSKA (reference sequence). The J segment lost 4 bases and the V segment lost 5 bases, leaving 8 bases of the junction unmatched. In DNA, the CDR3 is TGCAGTGCTGACAGGGTATCGGGATACGAGCAGTACTTC. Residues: CSADRVSGYEQYF.

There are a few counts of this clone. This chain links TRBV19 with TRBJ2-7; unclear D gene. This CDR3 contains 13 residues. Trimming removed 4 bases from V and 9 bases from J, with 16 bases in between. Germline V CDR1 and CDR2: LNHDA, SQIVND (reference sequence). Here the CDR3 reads CASSNLLSRRQYF. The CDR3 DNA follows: TGTGCCAGTAGTAATTTGCTCAGCCGCAGGCAGTACTTC. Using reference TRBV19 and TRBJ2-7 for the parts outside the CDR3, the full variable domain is DGGITQSPKYLFRKEGQNVTLSCEQNLNHDAMYWYRQDPGQGLRLIYYSQIVNDFQKGDIAEGYSVSREKKESFPLTVTSAQKNPTAFYLCASSNLLSRRQYFGPGTRLTVT.

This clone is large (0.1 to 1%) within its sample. CDR3 residues: CASSEVWGLSSTDTQYF. CDR3 DNA: TGTGCCAGCAGTGAAGTCTGGGGACTATCAAGCACAGATACGCAGTATTTT. The V call is TRBV6-1, the J call TRBJ2-3, with 7 nucleotides matching TRBD2. Germline V gene data show CDR1 as MNHNS and CDR2 as SASEGT. The ends lost 1 base at V and 0 bases at J; junction bases unmatched: 7. The CDR3 totals 17 residues.

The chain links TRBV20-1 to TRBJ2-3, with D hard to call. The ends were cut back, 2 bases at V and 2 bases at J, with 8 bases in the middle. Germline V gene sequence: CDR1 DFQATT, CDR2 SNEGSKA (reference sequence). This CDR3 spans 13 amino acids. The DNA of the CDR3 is TGCAGTGCTAGATCGCCCTTCACAGATACGCAGTATTTT. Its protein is CSARSPFTDTQYF.

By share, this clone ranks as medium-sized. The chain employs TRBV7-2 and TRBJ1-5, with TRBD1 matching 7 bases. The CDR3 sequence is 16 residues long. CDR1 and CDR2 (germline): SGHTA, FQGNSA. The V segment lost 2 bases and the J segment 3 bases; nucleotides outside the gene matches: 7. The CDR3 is CASSLTGQPNNQPQHF. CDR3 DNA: TGTGCCAGCAGCTTAACGGGACAGCCCAACAATCAGCCCCAGCATTTT.

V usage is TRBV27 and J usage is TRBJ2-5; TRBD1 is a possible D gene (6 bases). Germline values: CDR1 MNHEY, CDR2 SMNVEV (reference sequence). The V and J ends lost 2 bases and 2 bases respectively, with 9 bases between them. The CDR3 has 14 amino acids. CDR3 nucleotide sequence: TGTGCCAGCAGTTTAAACAGGGTACAAGAGACCCAGTACTTC. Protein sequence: CASSLNRVQETQYF.

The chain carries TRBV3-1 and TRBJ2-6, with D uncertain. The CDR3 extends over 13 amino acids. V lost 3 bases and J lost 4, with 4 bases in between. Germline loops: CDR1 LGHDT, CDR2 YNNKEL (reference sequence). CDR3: CASSQTGANVLTF. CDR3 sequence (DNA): TGTGCCAGCAGCCAGACAGGGGCCAACGTCCTGACTTTC.

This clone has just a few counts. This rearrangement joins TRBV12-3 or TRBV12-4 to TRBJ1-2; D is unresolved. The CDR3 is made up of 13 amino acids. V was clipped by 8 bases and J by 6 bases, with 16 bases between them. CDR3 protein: CASEPQVLDGYTF. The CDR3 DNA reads TGTGCCAGCGAGCCCCAGGTTTTAGATGGCTACACCTTC.

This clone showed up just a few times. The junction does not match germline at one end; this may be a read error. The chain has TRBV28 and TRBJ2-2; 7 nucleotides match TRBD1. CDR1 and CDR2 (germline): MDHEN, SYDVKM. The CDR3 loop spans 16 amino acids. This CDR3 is CASSFRGQRVTGELFF. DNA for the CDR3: TGTGCCAGCAGTTTTAGGGGACAGAGGGTTACCGGGGAGCTGTTTTTC.